This T cell receptor beta chain was documented in a study of T cell responses to AZD1222 COVID-19 vaccine. Repertoires were generated with immunoSEQ multiplex PCR, while TCRdb's copy carries only in-frame clones and drops some. The sample has about 140,000 clones, 75% to 85% seen once. The receptor was derived from an adult who received the MenACWY meningococcal vaccine as a control. Material: peripheral blood, obtained 28 days after the second dose of the MenACWY control vaccine.

CDR3 region: CASSQDSMNTEAFF. In nucleotides, the CDR3 is TGTGCCAGCAGCCAAGATTCCATGAACACTGAAGCTTTCTTT. The rearrangement joins TRBV3-1 (or the pseudogene TRBV3-2) to TRBJ1-1; D unclear. The CDR3 runs to 14 residues. Deletions cut 0 bases from V and 0 bases from J, with 5 bases between. Germline assignment: CDR1 LGHDT and CDR2 YNNKEL (reference sequence).